The source of this TCR beta chain is a study of blood T cell repertoires in COVID-19. Trimming took 3 bases from V and 0 from J; bases not matched to a gene: 5. The CDR3 spans 18 residues. CDR1 is MNHEY and CDR2 is SMNVEV in the germline V gene (reference sequence). As processed by the authors: Nucleated cell number was recorded as an estimate derived from reference gene primer amplification. Method: immunoSEQ multiplex PCR; TCRdb's copy keeps in-frame clones and lacks some. V and J calls and clone size follow that table, whereas D and trimming were derived from the DNA. This sample has 150,000 to 200,000 clones; nearly 90% occur once, and the top ten carry about 1.9%.

The sequence was obtained from a man aged 18-30 years who had recovered from COVID-19. The specimen sequenced was peripheral blood. The chain couples TRBV27 to TRBJ2-2; 12 nucleotides match TRBD2. This CDR3 reads CASSLRGLAGTNTGELFF. CDR3 bases: TGTGCCAGCAGTTTGAGAGGACTAGCGGGAACGAACACCGGGGAGCTGTTTTTT.